A selection of T cell receptor beta chains follows, all from one sample in a study of Ad26.COV2.S vaccination and SARS-CoV-2 variants. Assay: immunoSEQ multiplex PCR; the TCRdb copy retains only in-frame clones and omits some. The table includes under 500,000 clones, roughly 90% detected once. The sequencing here drew on peripheral blood, taken in a trial of Ad26.COV2.S vaccine versus placebo. The receptors come from a person between 18 and 65 years old who received the Ad26.COV2.S COVID-19 vaccine or a placebo. Both conserved end residues are part of each CDR3. A D gene is named only where the DNA matches it firmly. Size is stated for part of the rows, as once, few or many counts, or as a class when the clone is expanded.

clone size: once; J gene: TRBJ2-3; V gene: TRBV3-1/TRBV3-2; CDR3 length: 16; D gene: TRBD2; CDR3 protein: CASSHRTSGNTDTQYF; CDR3 DNA: TGTGCCAGCAGCCACCGGACTAGCGGAAACACAGATACGCAGTATTTT
clone size: NA; J gene: TRBJ1-1; V gene: TRBV21-1; CDR3 length: 14; D gene: NA; CDR3 protein: CASSKTKGGTEAFF; CDR3 DNA: TGTGCCAGCAGCAAGACTAAGGGTGGCACTGAAGCTTTCTTT
clone size: NA; J gene: TRBJ1-4; V gene: TRBV2; CDR3 length: 13; D gene: NA; CDR3 protein: CASVFRAPEKLFF; CDR3 DNA: TGTGCCAGCGTGTTTAGGGCGCCCGAAAAACTGTTTTTT
clone size: once; J gene: TRBJ2-5; V gene: TRBV5-6; CDR3 length: 16; D gene: TRBD2; CDR3 protein: CASSLFSRGGQETQYF; CDR3 DNA: TGTGCCAGCAGCTTGTTCTCGCGGGGGGGCCAAGAGACCCAGTACTTC
clone size: few; J gene: TRBJ2-7; V gene: TRBV9; CDR3 length: 12; D gene: NA; CDR3 protein: CASSVVWYEQYF; CDR3 DNA: TGTGCCAGCAGCGTAGTCTGGTACGAGCAGTACTTC
clone size: once; J gene: TRBJ1-2; V gene: TRBV5-6; CDR3 length: 19; D gene: NA; CDR3 protein: CASSSWPYRDTYDDYGYTF; CDR3 DNA: TGTGCCAGCAGCTCGTGGCCCTACCGGGACACGTATGATGACTATGGCTACACCTTC
clone size: NA; J gene: TRBJ1-4; V gene: TRBV7-9; CDR3 length: 13; D gene: TRBD1; CDR3 protein: CASRGTVYEKLFF; CDR3 DNA: TGTGCCAGCAGGGGGACAGTTTATGAAAAACTGTTTTTT
clone size: once; J gene: TRBJ2-7; V gene: TRBV28; CDR3 length: 16; D gene: TRBD2; CDR3 protein: CASSPRSGGASYEQYF; CDR3 DNA: TGTGCCAGCAGCCCGCGTAGCGGGGGGGCCTCCTACGAGCAGTACTTC
clone size: NA; J gene: TRBJ2-7; V gene: TRBV2; CDR3 length: 13; D gene: TRBD1; CDR3 protein: CASSRDRGYEQYF; CDR3 DNA: TGTGCCAGCAGCCGGGACAGGGGCTACGAGCAGTACTTC
clone size: NA; J gene: TRBJ2-7; V gene: TRBV4-3; CDR3 length: 15; D gene: NA; CDR3 protein: CASSPSPSGLYEQYF; CDR3 DNA: TGCGCCAGCAGCCCGTCCCCTTCGGGCCTTTACGAGCAGTACTTC
clone size: NA; J gene: TRBJ2-5; V gene: TRBV18; CDR3 length: 13; D gene: NA; CDR3 protein: CASSQNDGETQYF; CDR3 DNA: TGTGCCAGCTCCCAAAACGACGGGGAGACCCAGTACTTC
clone size: NA; J gene: TRBJ2-3; V gene: TRBV3-1/TRBV3-2; CDR3 length: 16; D gene: NA; CDR3 protein: CASSQDMWGATDTQYF; CDR3 DNA: TGTGCCAGCAGCCAAGATATGTGGGGGGCCACAGATACGCAGTATTTT
clone size: NA; J gene: TRBJ2-1; V gene: TRBV7-6; CDR3 length: 16; D gene: NA; CDR3 protein: CASSQRQGTGDSEQFF; CDR3 DNA: TGTGCCAGCAGCCAGCGACAGGGAACGGGAGATAGTGAGCAGTTCTTC
clone size: NA; J gene: TRBJ1-5; V gene: TRBV6-2/TRBV6-3; CDR3 length: 14; D gene: NA; CDR3 protein: CASSDVASNQPQHF; CDR3 DNA: TGTGCCAGCAGTGACGTTGCGAGCAATCAGCCCCAGCATTTT
clone size: NA; J gene: TRBJ2-7; V gene: TRBV5-5; CDR3 length: 18; D gene: TRBD2; CDR3 protein: CASSLRPSGGSSSYEQYF; CDR3 DNA: TGTGCCAGCAGCTTGAGGCCTAGCGGGGGGTCTAGCTCCTACGAGCAGTACTTC
clone size: few; J gene: TRBJ2-1; V gene: TRBV10-1; CDR3 length: 11; D gene: NA; CDR3 protein: CASSTGDEQFF; CDR3 DNA: TGCGCCAGCAGCACTGGGGATGAGCAGTTCTTC
clone size: NA; J gene: TRBJ2-2; V gene: TRBV9; CDR3 length: 14; D gene: NA; CDR3 protein: CASSVTGTAGELFF; CDR3 DNA: TGTGCCAGCAGCGTAACCGGGACCGCCGGGGAGCTGTTTTTT
clone size: NA; J gene: TRBJ1-5; V gene: TRBV2; CDR3 length: 13; D gene: NA; CDR3 protein: CASSGDINQPQHF; CDR3 DNA: TGTGCCAGCAGTGGAGACATCAATCAGCCCCAGCATTTT
clone size: NA; J gene: TRBJ2-1; V gene: TRBV4-1; CDR3 length: 16; D gene: NA; CDR3 protein: CASSQPTGKNYNEQFF; CDR3 DNA: TGCGCCAGCAGCCAACCAACGGGGAAGAACTACAATGAGCAGTTCTTC
clone size: NA; J gene: TRBJ2-1; V gene: TRBV3-1/TRBV3-2; CDR3 length: 15; D gene: NA; CDR3 protein: CASSKREAGSNEQFF; CDR3 DNA: TGTGCCAGCAGTAAGCGAGAAGCGGGCTCCAATGAGCAGTTCTTC
clone size: NA; J gene: TRBJ2-7; V gene: TRBV4-1; CDR3 length: 13; D gene: NA; CDR3 protein: CASSQGPGIEQYF; CDR3 DNA: TGCGCCAGCAGCCAAGGCCCGGGAATCGAGCAGTACTTC
clone size: NA; J gene: TRBJ1-2; V gene: TRBV19; CDR3 length: 13; D gene: NA; CDR3 protein: CASSIDRGGERGF; CDR3 DNA: TGTGCCAGTAGTATAGATCGGGGAGGTGAGAGAGGCTTC
clone size: NA; J gene: TRBJ1-2; V gene: TRBV9; CDR3 length: 12; D gene: NA; CDR3 protein: CASSAPGYGYTF; CDR3 DNA: TGTGCCAGCAGCGCTCCAGGGTACGGCTACACCTTC
clone size: NA; J gene: TRBJ1-1; V gene: TRBV7-9; CDR3 length: 17; D gene: NA; CDR3 protein: CASSFGVRRSMNTEAFF; CDR3 DNA: TGTGCCAGCAGCTTCGGTGTCAGAAGAAGCATGAACACTGAAGCTTTCTTT
clone size: NA; J gene: TRBJ2-7; V gene: TRBV5-8; CDR3 length: 15; D gene: NA; CDR3 protein: CASSMDPGFTYEQYF; CDR3 DNA: TGTGCCAGCAGCATGGACCCAGGGTTTACCTACGAGCAGTACTTC
clone size: NA; J gene: TRBJ2-1; V gene: TRBV27; CDR3 length: 17; D gene: NA; CDR3 protein: CASSFFGLESSYNEQFF; CDR3 DNA: TGTGCCAGCAGTTTCTTCGGGCTAGAGAGCTCCTACAATGAGCAGTTCTTC
clone size: NA; J gene: TRBJ2-7; V gene: TRBV27; CDR3 length: 16; D gene: TRBD2; CDR3 protein: CASSAAPGGPSYEQYF; CDR3 DNA: TGTGCCAGCAGTGCAGCGCCGGGGGGTCCCTCCTACGAGCAGTACTTC
clone size: NA; J gene: TRBJ2-3; V gene: TRBV9; CDR3 length: 18; D gene: NA; CDR3 protein: CASSPPPGERGGTDTQYF; CDR3 DNA: TGTGCCAGCAGCCCCCCGCCCGGGGAGAGGGGTGGCACAGATACGCAGTATTTT
clone size: NA; J gene: TRBJ2-1; V gene: TRBV19; CDR3 length: 12; D gene: NA; CDR3 protein: CATLGGDNEQFF; CDR3 DNA: TGTGCAACACTGGGGGGAGACAATGAGCAGTTCTTC
clone size: NA; J gene: TRBJ2-1; V gene: TRBV5-4; CDR3 length: 15; D gene: NA; CDR3 protein: CASSFRLENYNEQFF; CDR3 DNA: TGTGCCAGCAGCTTTCGACTAGAGAATTACAATGAGCAGTTCTTC
clone size: few; J gene: TRBJ1-6; V gene: TRBV18; CDR3 length: 16; D gene: NA; CDR3 protein: CASSRYTSSYNSPLHF; CDR3 DNA: TGTGCCAGCTCACGATACACGAGCTCCTATAATTCACCCCTCCACTTT
clone size: NA; J gene: TRBJ1-1; V gene: TRBV10-3; CDR3 length: 17; D gene: TRBD1; CDR3 protein: CAISGPGTGGWGTEAFF; CDR3 DNA: TGTGCCATCAGTGGTCCCGGGACAGGGGGCTGGGGCACTGAAGCTTTCTTT